The clone carrying this TCR beta chain was counted ten times or more. Its antigen is unknown. These data belong to a study of T-cell reconstitution after alpha-beta-depleted transplantation in children. The study, taken as a whole, reports: It was reported that alpha-beta T cells came from several hundred expanded graft clones (about two months after transplant).

Unique molecular identifiers were used to barcode this TCRbeta library. From the PCR reads, TCRdb called clonotypes with MiXCR, one entry per CDR3 protein. The repertoire holds 200,000 to 300,000 distinct CDR3 sequences, with roughly 8% as singletons. Germline loops: CDR1 MNHNS, CDR2 SASEGT. This CDR3 contains 14 residues. V lost 5 bases and J lost 1, with 11 bases in between. The genes are TRBV6-1 and TRBJ2-5; D not resolved. The sequence was collected from a male patient between 10 and 17 years old who had a stem cell transplant for acute lymphoblastic leukemia, so the T cells may come from the graft donor. This specimen was PBMCs, mostly from graft donor cells, taken 180 days after TCRalphabeta/CD19-depleted stem cell transplant. CDR3 loop: CASSPRTPQETQYF. The CDR3 DNA sequence: TGTGCCAGCAGTCCCAGGACGCCCCAAGAGACCCAGTACTTC.